The entry below describes one T cell receptor beta chain. What it binds is not known. Germline V lookup: CDR1 SGHTA, CDR2 FQGTGA. The V gene lost 1 base and the J gene lost 5 bases, with 9 bases spanning the gap. The CDR3 has 13 residues. This entry belongs to a study of cytomegalovirus exposure and HLA in healthy donors. Study-wide background: Researchers found that less than 90% of a few hundred genotyped donors fell within the Caucasian-associated ancestry cluster. General observations from the study: Presence/absence analyses took donor sequencing depth as roughly uniform. Only CMV serostatus was available as immune exposure information.

PCR primers comprised 60 Vbeta and 13 Jbeta primers. Generated by immunoSEQ multiplex PCR, the TCRdb table keeps only in-frame clones and is missing some. Of approximately 110,000 clones detected, 73% appear once; the ten largest clones hold 4.8%. Sequenced sample: PBMCs. The V and J genes are TRBV7-3 and TRBJ2-7, with a possible D match to TRBD2 (5 bases). The clonotype was recovered from a man aged 60-69 years in good health and CMV-seropositive. Here the CDR3 reads CASSLSSSHEQYF. In nucleotides, the CDR3 is TGTGCCAGCAGCTTAAGTTCTAGCCACGAGCAGTACTTC.